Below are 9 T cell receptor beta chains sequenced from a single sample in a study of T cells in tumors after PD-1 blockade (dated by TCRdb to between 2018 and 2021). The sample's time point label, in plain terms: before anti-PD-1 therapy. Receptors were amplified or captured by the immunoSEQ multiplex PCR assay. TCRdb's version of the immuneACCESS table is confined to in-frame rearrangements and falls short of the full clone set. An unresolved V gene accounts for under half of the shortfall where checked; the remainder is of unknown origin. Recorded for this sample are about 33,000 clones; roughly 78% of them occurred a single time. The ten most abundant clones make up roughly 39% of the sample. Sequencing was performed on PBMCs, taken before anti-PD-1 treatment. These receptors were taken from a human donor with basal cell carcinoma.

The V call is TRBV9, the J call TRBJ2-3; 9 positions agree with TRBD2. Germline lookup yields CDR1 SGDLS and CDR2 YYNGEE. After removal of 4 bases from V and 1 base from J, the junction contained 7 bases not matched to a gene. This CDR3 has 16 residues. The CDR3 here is CASSSSGIQRTDTQYF. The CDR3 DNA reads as TGTGCCAGCAGCTCTAGCGGGATACAGCGCACAGATACGCAGTATTTT.

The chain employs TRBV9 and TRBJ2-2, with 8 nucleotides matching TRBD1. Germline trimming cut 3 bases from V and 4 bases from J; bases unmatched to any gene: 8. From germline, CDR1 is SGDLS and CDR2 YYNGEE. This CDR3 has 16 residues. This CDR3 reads CASSGSGGSGTGELFF. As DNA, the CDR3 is TGTGCCAGCAGCGGATCAGGGGGCTCGGGCACCGGGGAGCTGTTTTTT.

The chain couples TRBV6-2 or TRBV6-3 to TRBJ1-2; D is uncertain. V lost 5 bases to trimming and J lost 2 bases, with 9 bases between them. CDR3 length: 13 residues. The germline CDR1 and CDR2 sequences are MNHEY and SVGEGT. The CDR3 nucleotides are TGTGCCAGCAGTACGGACGGGAACTATGGCTACACCTTC. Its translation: CASSTDGNYGYTF.

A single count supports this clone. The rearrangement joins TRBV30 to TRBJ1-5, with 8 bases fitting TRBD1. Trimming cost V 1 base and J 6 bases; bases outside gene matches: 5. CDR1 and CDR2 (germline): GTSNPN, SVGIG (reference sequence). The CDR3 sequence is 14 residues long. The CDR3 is CAWSAGGAGQPQHF. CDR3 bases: TGTGCCTGGAGTGCAGGGGGCGCGGGTCAGCCCCAGCATTTT.

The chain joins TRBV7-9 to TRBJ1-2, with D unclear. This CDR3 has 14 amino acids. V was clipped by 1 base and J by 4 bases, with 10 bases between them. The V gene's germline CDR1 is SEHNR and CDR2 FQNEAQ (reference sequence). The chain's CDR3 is CASSLDGSSYGYTF. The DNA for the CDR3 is TGTGCCAGCAGCTTAGACGGCAGCAGCTATGGCTACACCTTC.

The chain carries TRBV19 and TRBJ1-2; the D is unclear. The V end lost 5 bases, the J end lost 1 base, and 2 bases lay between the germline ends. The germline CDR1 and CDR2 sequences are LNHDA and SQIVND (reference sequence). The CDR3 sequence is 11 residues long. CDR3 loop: CASSGNYGYTF. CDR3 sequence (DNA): TGTGCCAGTAGTGGTAACTATGGCTACACCTTC.

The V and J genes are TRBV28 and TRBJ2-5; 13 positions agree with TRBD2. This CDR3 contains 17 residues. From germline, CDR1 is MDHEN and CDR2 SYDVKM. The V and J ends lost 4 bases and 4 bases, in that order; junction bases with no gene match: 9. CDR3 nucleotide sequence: TGTGCCAGCAGTTCCTGGACTAGCGGGAGCGTGAGAGAGACCCAGTACTTC. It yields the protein CASSSWTSGSVRETQYF.

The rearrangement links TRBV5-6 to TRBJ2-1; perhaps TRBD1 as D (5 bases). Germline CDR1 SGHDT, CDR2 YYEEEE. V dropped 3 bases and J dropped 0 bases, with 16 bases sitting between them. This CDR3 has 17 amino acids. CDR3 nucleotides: TGTGCCAGCAGCTCGGATCAGGGCTCCGGCTCCTACAATGAGCAGTTCTTC. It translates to CASSSDQGSGSYNEQFF.

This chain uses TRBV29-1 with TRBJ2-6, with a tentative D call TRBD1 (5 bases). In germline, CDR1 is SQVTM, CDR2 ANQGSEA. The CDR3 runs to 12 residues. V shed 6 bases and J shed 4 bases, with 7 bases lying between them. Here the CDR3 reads CSVRAGANVLTF. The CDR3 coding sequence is TGCAGCGTCAGGGCGGGGGCCAACGTCCTGACTTTC.